A selection of T cell receptor beta chains follows, all from one sample in a study of patients and donors after allogeneic stem cell transplantation. TCRdb re-called the RT-PCR reads with MiXCR, one entry per CDR3 protein. Of about 960,000 distinct CDR3 sequences listed, roughly 18% were seen once; the top ten hold about 6%. The sequencing input was blood, either unsorted or a sorted T cell fraction (not recorded which). These receptor sequences come from a human donor who was either an allogeneic HSCT recipient or a stem cell or donor lymphocyte infusion donor (not recorded which). It is not recorded whose cells these are; they may come from a transplant donor. Each CDR3 is given with its conserved first and last residue. Fields, in order: J gene, clone size, D gene, V gene, CDR3 protein, CDR3 DNA. A D gene is named only where the DNA matches it firmly. Only some rows state a clone size, as once, few, many or a class for expanded clones.

>TRBJ1-2|.|.|TRBV2
CASRGDWGGYTF
TGTGCCAGCAGGGGAGACTGGGGAGGCTACACCTTC
>TRBJ1-2|many|.|TRBV6-4
CASRQPGSTTGYTF
TGTGCCAGCAGACAACCGGGGTCGACTACCGGCTACACCTTC
>TRBJ2-1|.|TRBD1|TRBV29-1
CSFQPRDRVYNEQFF
TGCAGCTTCCAGCCCCGGGACAGGGTTTACAATGAGCAGTTCTTC
>TRBJ1-2|many|TRBD1|TRBV4-1
CASSQDEGGHYGYTF
TGCGCCAGCAGCCAAGATGAAGGGGGCCACTATGGCTACACCTTC
>TRBJ2-7|many|TRBD1|TRBV28
CASSSGQGGEQYF
TGTGCCAGCAGTTCCGGACAGGGGGGGGAGCAGTACTTC
>TRBJ1-1|many|.|TRBV7-9
CASSLGAAEAFF
TGTGCCAGCAGCTTAGGGGCAGCTGAAGCTTTCTTT
>TRBJ2-5|.|.|TRBV6-5
CASSYSLAGTAETQYF
TGTGCCAGCAGTTACTCTCTGGCGGGGACGGCGGAGACCCAGTACTTC
>TRBJ2-2|few|.|TRBV21-1
CASSKENSGANTGELFF
TGTGCCAGCAGCAAAGAGAATAGCGGGGCGAACACCGGGGAGCTGTTTTTT
>TRBJ1-6|.|TRBD1|TRBV20-1
CSATQMGQLNPPLHF
TGCAGTGCAACCCAAATGGGACAGTTAAATCCACCCCTCCACTTT
>TRBJ2-1|many|.|TRBV6-4
CASSDPLRHEQFF
TGTGCCAGCAGTGATCCCCTACGCCATGAGCAGTTCTTC
>TRBJ2-1|.|TRBD2|TRBV5-6
CASSWWATSDPSSYNEQFF
TGTGCCAGCAGCTGGTGGGCGACTAGCGATCCGAGCTCCTACAATGAGCAGTTCTTC
>TRBJ1-3|.|.|TRBV14
CASSQDARGHTIYF
TGTGCCAGCAGCCAAGATGCCCGGGGACACACCATATATTTT
>TRBJ2-5|many|.|TRBV3-1
CASSQAAQETQYF
TGTGCCAGCAGCCAAGCCGCCCAAGAGACCCAGTACTTC
>TRBJ2-2|.|.|TRBV5-1
CASSLEYNVGWGTGELFF
TGCGCCAGCAGCTTGGAATACAACGTGGGATGGGGCACCGGGGAGCTGTTTTTT
>TRBJ1-3|few|.|TRBV29-1
CSAQERWNSGNTIYF
TGCAGCGCCCAGGAGAGGTGGAACTCTGGAAACACCATATATTTT
>TRBJ1-5|.|.|TRBV20-1
CSAREADNQPQHF
TGCAGTGCTAGAGAGGCGGACAATCAGCCCCAGCATTTT
>TRBJ2-3|once|.|TRBV2
CASSRTQYADTQYF
TGTGCCAGCAGTCGGACTCAGTACGCAGATACGCAGTATTTT
>TRBJ2-3|.|.|TRBV24-1
CATGHRRSTDTQYF
TGTGCCACCGGCCACAGACGAAGCACAGATACGCAGTATTTT
>TRBJ1-5|.|.|TRBV20-1
CSARDRAVNQPQHF
TGCAGTGCTAGAGATCGGGCAGTTAATCAGCCCCAGCATTTT
>TRBJ1-2|.|.|TRBV2
CASSGGGLARGYTF
TGTGCCAGCAGTGGGGGAGGCCTAGCGCGTGGCTACACCTTC
>TRBJ1-4|few|TRBD1|TRBV12-3/TRBV12-4
CASSELQGINEKLFF
TGTGCCAGCAGTGAACTACAGGGGATCAATGAAAAACTGTTTTTT
>TRBJ2-1|.|.|TRBV5-1
CASSLANTEQFF
TGCGCCAGCAGCTTGGCCAACACTGAGCAGTTCTTC
>TRBJ1-4|.|.|TRBV5-1
CASSNGGQEKLFF
TGCGCCAGCAGCAACGGGGGTCAGGAAAAACTGTTTTTT
>TRBJ2-7|few|TRBD2|TRBV14
CASSVGGGNEQYF
TGTGCCAGCAGCGTTGGGGGGGGAAACGAGCAGTACTTC
>TRBJ2-1|.|.|TRBV4-1
CASSQVETPPDNEQFF
TGCGCCAGCAGCCAAGTAGAGACACCCCCGGACAATGAGCAGTTCTTC
>TRBJ2-3|few|TRBD2|TRBV3-1
CASSQDGLAGYTQYF
TGTGCCAGCAGCCAAGATGGGCTAGCGGGGTATACGCAGTATTTT
>TRBJ1-5|.|.|TRBV7-9
CASSLKGDQPQHF
TGTGCCAGCAGCTTAAAGGGGGATCAGCCCCAGCATTTT
>TRBJ2-7|.|.|TRBV21-1
CASSKVTGQDEQYF
TGTGCCAGCAGCAAAGTCACGGGGCAGGACGAGCAGTACTTC
>TRBJ1-2|few|.|TRBV9
CASSVGQIYGYTF
TGTGCCAGCAGCGTAGGACAGATCTATGGCTACACCTTC
>TRBJ2-2|many|TRBD2|TRBV29-1
CSVVFGLAGAGPNTGELFF
TGCAGCGTTGTCTTCGGACTAGCGGGGGCTGGACCGAACACCGGGGAGCTGTTTTTT
>TRBJ2-3|many|.|TRBV29-1
CSVEETQGPSPDTQYF
TGCAGCGTTGAAGAGACCCAGGGCCCAAGTCCAGATACGCAGTATTTT
>TRBJ2-1|few|.|TRBV12-3/TRBV12-4
CASSSVNNEQFF
TGTGCCAGCAGTTCTGTAAACAATGAGCAGTTCTTC
>TRBJ1-4|few|.|TRBV20-1
CSAGVIEKLFF
TGCAGTGCGGGGGTGATTGAAAAACTGTTTTTT
>TRBJ2-7|few|TRBD1|TRBV15
CATSDRDREEQYF
TGTGCCACCAGCGACCGGGACAGAGAGGAGCAGTACTTC
>TRBJ1-2|few|.|TRBV25-1
CASSEWGQGNNYGYTF
TGTGCCAGCAGTGAATGGGGGCAGGGCAATAACTATGGCTACACCTTC
>TRBJ2-3|.|.|TRBV20-1
CSARDVQSTDTQYF
TGCAGTGCTAGAGATGTGCAGAGCACAGATACGCAGTATTTT
>TRBJ2-7|.|.|TRBV6-6
CAAKIGIYYEQYF
TGTGCCGCCAAAATCGGGATATACTACGAGCAGTACTTC
>TRBJ1-1|many|.|TRBV7-7
CASSATVNTEAFF
TGTGCCAGCAGCGCGACAGTGAACACTGAAGCTTTCTTT
>TRBJ1-3|many|TRBD1|TRBV12-3/TRBV12-4
CASSLEPLDRGVDTIYF
TGTGCCAGCAGTTTAGAGCCGCTGGACAGGGGAGTTGACACCATATATTTT
>TRBJ2-7|.|.|TRBV19
CASSIYGGTTYEQYF
TGTGCCAGTAGTATATATGGGGGTACAACCTACGAGCAGTACTTC